These 30 T cell receptor beta chains share one sample of origin, sequenced in a study of blood T cells in healthy people across ages. For the second PCR, which ran for about 7 to 11 cycles, a sample-barcoded 5' primer and a J-beta primer mix were used. TCRdb re-analysed the 5' RACE reads in MiXCR, keeping a single row per CDR3 protein. The sample has fewer than 650,000 distinct CDR3 sequences; approximately 26% are singletons. These data also featured in a second study, about T cells of mothers and their children.

Sequencing was done on a sample of blood. The origin of the receptors is a boy aged 2 to 10 in good health.

Worth noting for this clonotype: A much larger clone differs from this one at a single base, so this may be a read error. The chain recombines TRBV6-6 with TRBJ2-3; perhaps TRBD2 as D (7 bases). Germline V gives CDR1 MNHNY, CDR2 SVGAGI (reference sequence). The CDR3 is 14 residues long. The CDR3 nucleotides are TGTGCCAGCAAGGGGGGGGCCTTCACAGATAAGCAGTATTTT. Encoded protein: CASKGGAFTDKQYF.

V is TRBV5-1 and J is TRBJ2-2, with D tentatively TRBD2 (5 bases). Germline lookup yields CDR1 SGHRS and CDR2 YFSETQ. V shed 3 bases and J shed 5 bases, with 23 bases lying between them. This CDR3 is built from 18 residues. For the CDR3, the DNA is TGCGCCAGCAGCTCCCGGGCCTATTTCACTACGGGAACCGGGGAGCTGTTTTTT. Encoded protein: CASSSRAYFTTGTGELFF.

The chain recombines TRBV7-9 with TRBJ2-3, with a tentative D call TRBD2 (5 bases). CDR3 length: 13 residues. V lost 0 bases, J lost 9 bases, and 10 bases lay in between. The V gene's germline CDR1 is SEHNR and CDR2 FQNEAQ (reference sequence). The CDR3 sequence: CASSLASSGTQYF. For the CDR3, the DNA is TGTGCCAGCAGCTTAGCCTCATCGGGGACGCAGTATTTT.

The chain employs TRBV11-2 and TRBJ2-7; D possibly corresponds to TRBD2 (6 bases). Trimming took 5 bases from V and 3 from J, leaving 11 bases between them. The germline V gene encodes CDR1 SGHAT and CDR2 FQNNGV. The length of the CDR3 is 13 residues. The CDR3 protein is CASSGLANYEQYF. The CDR3 bases are TGTGCCAGCAGCGGGCTAGCGAACTACGAGCAGTACTTC.

This clonotype occurred a few times. The rearrangement links TRBV5-5 to TRBJ1-1, with D maybe TRBD1 (5 bases). The CDR3 spans 14 residues. CDR1 and CDR2 (germline): SGHKS, YYEKEE (reference sequence). Trimming cost V 2 bases and J 1 base, with 9 bases left between them. The CDR3 reads CASSFTGPNTEAFF. The CDR3 nucleotides are TGTGCCAGCAGCTTTACAGGCCCGAACACTGAAGCTTTCTTT.

The chain couples TRBV4-2 to TRBJ2-5, with D maybe TRBD2 (7 bases). The CDR3 loop spans 15 amino acids. V gave up 3 bases and J gave up 5 bases, with 16 bases separating them. Per germline, CDR1 LGHNA and CDR2 YNFKEQ. The CDR3 sequence: CASSHRYREGETQYF. The CDR3 DNA reads TGTGCCAGCAGCCATCGATACAGGGAGGGGGAGACCCAGTACTTC.

The V and J genes are TRBV20-1 and TRBJ2-3, with 8 bases aligning to TRBD1. This CDR3 spans 13 amino acids. The germline V gene encodes CDR1 DFQATT and CDR2 SNEGSKA (reference sequence). V dropped 6 bases and J dropped 5; count of bases not matched to a gene: 7. The CDR3 coding sequence is TGCAGTGCCAAACGACAGGGGAAAGATACGCAGTATTTT. It translates to CSAKRQGKDTQYF.

This clonotype was counted a few times. The rearrangement joins TRBV30 to TRBJ1-6; D perhaps matches TRBD1 (5 bases). In germline, CDR1 is GTSNPN, CDR2 SVGIG (reference sequence). Deletions cut 3 bases from V and 8 bases from J, with 11 bases between. The CDR3 sequence is 13 residues long. The CDR3 nucleotides are TGTGCCTGGAGCGGCAGGGAGGATTCACCCCTCCACTTT. Amino acid sequence: CAWSGREDSPLHF. Full variable domain (missing parts from reference TRBV30 and TRBJ1-6): SQTIHQWPATLVQPVGSPLSLECTVEGTSNPNLYWYRQAAGRGLQLLFYSVGIGQISSEVPQNLSASRPQDRQFILSSKKLLLSDSGFYLCAWSGREDSPLHFGNGTRLTVT.

This clonotype was counted ten times or more. The rearrangement uses TRBV29-1 and TRBJ2-1; 11 bases are a match to TRBD2. V lost 4 bases and J lost 8; bases outside the gene matches: 13. The CDR3 is 16 amino acids. CDR1 is SQVTM and CDR2 is ANQGSEA in the germline V gene. The CDR3 region is CSVGPLLAGVLDEQFF. For the CDR3, the DNA is TGCAGCGTTGGGCCCCTACTAGCGGGAGTTCTGGATGAGCAGTTCTTC.

This clonotype has only a few counts. The chain employs TRBV2 and TRBJ1-5; D is unclear. Per the germline V gene, CDR1 is SNHLY and CDR2 is FYNNEI. The ends were cut back, 3 bases at V and 0 bases at J, with 21 bases in the middle. The CDR3 consists of 19 residues. Written as DNA, the CDR3 is TGTGCCAGCAGTGATTTGAGGCAGGTGGACCCTCATAGCAATCAGCCCCAGCATTTT. Its translation is CASSDLRQVDPHSNQPQHF.

V usage is TRBV27 and J usage is TRBJ2-1; D is undetermined. Trimming left V 2 bases short and J 1 base short, with 12 bases between. This CDR3 has 16 amino acids. Germline CDR1 is MNHEY and CDR2 is SMNVEV (reference sequence). This CDR3 reads CASSLNLQASYNEQFF. CDR3 DNA: TGTGCCAGCAGTTTAAATCTCCAGGCGTCCTACAATGAGCAGTTCTTC.

This clonotype turned up a few times. V and J are TRBV27 and TRBJ2-5; TRBD1 agrees at 9 bases. The DNA end is more similar to TRBJ2-1, so the J call may be wrong. This CDR3 contains 16 residues. Per germline, CDR1 MNHEY and CDR2 SMNVEV (reference sequence). CDR3 in amino acids: CASSLSGDRDYNEQFF. The CDR3 DNA follows: TGTGCCAGCAGTTTATCAGGGGACAGGGACTACAATGAGCAGTTCTTC.

The chain carries TRBV5-1 and TRBJ2-7, with 8 bases lining up with TRBD1. In germline, CDR1 is SGHRS, CDR2 YFSETQ. The CDR3 has 15 amino acids. After removal of 4 bases from V and 0 bases from J, the junction contained 6 bases not matched to a gene. In DNA, the CDR3 is TGCGCCAGCAGCGTTAGACAGGGGACCTCCTACGAGCAGTACTTC. Encoded protein: CASSVRQGTSYEQYF.

This chain joins TRBV30 and TRBJ1-3; TRBD1 aligns across 7 bases. Germline V gives CDR1 GTSNPN, CDR2 SVGIG (reference sequence). The CDR3 extends over 14 amino acids. J gave up 2 bases and V 3 bases, and 4 bases lay outside the gene matches. CDR3 DNA sequence: TGTGCCTGGAGCGGACAGGACCCTGGAAACACCATATATTTT. This codes for CAWSGQDPGNTIYF.

The J gene is TRBJ2-2, the V gene TRBV6-5; tentative D call: TRBD2 (5 bases). The CDR3 totals 15 residues. The germline V gene encodes CDR1 MNHEY and CDR2 SVGAGI. V gave up 6 bases and J gave up 4 bases, with 15 bases separating them. CDR3 sequence reads: CASSRTRVPTGELFF. The CDR3 DNA is TGTGCCAGCAGCCGCACTAGGGTCCCCACCGGGGAGCTGTTTTTT.

This clonotype has just a few counts. This chain uses TRBV30 with TRBJ1-6; unclear D gene. Germline CDR1 is GTSNPN and CDR2 is SVGIG (reference sequence). V was shortened by 4 bases and J by 8 bases, with 12 bases between the two germline ends. The CDR3 covers 13 residues. As DNA, the CDR3 is TGTGCCTGGATGGGCGCTGGGGATTCACCCCTCCACTTT. Encoded protein: CAWMGAGDSPLHF.

This clonotype was found many times. CDR3 in amino acids: CASSSGLAGGPRDYNEQFF. The CDR3, as DNA: TGCGCCAGCAGCTCCGGACTAGCGGGAGGGCCGAGGGACTACAATGAGCAGTTCTTC. The chain uses TRBV5-1 and TRBJ2-1; 15 nucleotides agree with TRBD2. V lost 3 bases to trimming and J lost 3 bases; unmatched junction nucleotides: 10. This CDR3 has 19 residues. Germline loops: CDR1 SGHRS, CDR2 YFSETQ. Complete variable domain (other parts from reference TRBV5-1 and TRBJ2-1): KAGVTQTPRYLIKTRGQQVTLSCSPISGHRSVSWYQQTPGQGLQFLFEYFSETQRNKGNFPGRFSGRQFSNSRSEMNVSTLELGDSALYLCASSSGLAGGPRDYNEQFFGPGTRLTVL.

In this sample, this clonotype turned up once. Germline and junction disagree at one end, which may indicate a read error. As DNA, the CDR3 is TGTGCCAGCTGCGCCGGGGTGAGCAATCAGTCCCAGCATTTT. Encoded protein: CASCAGVSNQSQHF. This chain connects TRBV12-3 or TRBV12-4 to TRBJ1-5; D gene unclear. The CDR3 is 14 amino acids.

This clonotype was counted once. The chain recombines TRBV19 with TRBJ1-4, with D uncertain. The CDR3 covers 14 residues. The ends were cut back, 3 bases at V and 5 bases at J, with 10 bases in the middle. Germline-derived CDR1 and CDR2 are LNHDA and SQIVND (reference sequence). This chain's CDR3 is CASSMMGSNEKLFF. The DNA for the CDR3 is TGTGCCAGTAGTATGATGGGGTCCAATGAAAAACTGTTTTTT. The complete variable domain, with remaining parts taken from reference TRBV19 and TRBJ1-4, reads DGGITQSPKYLFRKEGQNVTLSCEQNLNHDAMYWYRQDPGQGLRLIYYSQIVNDFQKGDIAEGYSVSREKKESFPLTVTSAQKNPTAFYLCASSMMGSNEKLFFGSGTQLSVL.

In this sample, this clonotype turned up a few times. The J gene is TRBJ2-3, the V gene TRBV20-1; the D gene is possibly TRBD2 (6 bases). This CDR3 spans 14 amino acids. The V gene's germline CDR1 is DFQATT and CDR2 SNEGSKA (reference sequence). V lost 5 bases and J 0 bases, leaving 12 bases between the germline ends. In DNA form, the CDR3 reads TGCAGTGCTCCGTTAGGGACTAGCACAGATACGCAGTATTTT. Protein sequence: CSAPLGTSTDTQYF.

J is TRBJ1-1 and V is TRBV20-1; maybe TRBD1 (6 bases). The CDR3 runs 14 residues. V was shortened by 6 bases and J by 6 bases, with 20 bases between the two germline ends. Germline V gives CDR1 DFQATT, CDR2 SNEGSKA (reference sequence). Here the CDR3 reads CSARGGGHGAEAFF. The CDR3 nucleotides are TGCAGTGCCCGGGGTGGGGGGCACGGGGCTGAAGCTTTCTTT.

The chain joins TRBV7-6 to TRBJ1-2; no clear D gene. The CDR3 runs 13 residues. V was clipped by 8 bases and J by 0 bases, with 10 bases between them. Per germline, CDR1 SGHVS and CDR2 FNYEAQ. The CDR3 loop reads CASGGLTNYGYTF. CDR3 bases: TGTGCCAGCGGCGGTCTCACTAACTATGGCTACACCTTC.

This clonotype showed up just a few times. The rearrangement joins TRBV7-9 to TRBJ2-4, with 12 bases aligning to TRBD1. CDR3 length equals 18 residues. V was clipped by 1 base and J by 3 bases; unmatched bases: 7. Germline CDR1 reads SEHNR; CDR2 reads FQNEAQ (reference sequence). CDR3 amino acids: CASSLEGQGARGKNIQYF. Here the CDR3 DNA reads TGTGCCAGCAGCTTAGAGGGACAGGGGGCGCGAGGCAAAAACATTCAGTACTTC.

This clonotype showed up just a few times. CDR3 DNA sequence: TGTGCCAGCAGCTCCCGGCGGGGGTCCTACAATGAGCAGTTCTTC. Amino acids: CASSSRRGSYNEQFF. This rearrangement joins TRBV7-2 to TRBJ2-1, with 7 nucleotides matching TRBD2. Germline loops: CDR1 SGHTA, CDR2 FQGNSA. V shed 4 bases and J 1 base; nucleotides not matched to a gene: 4. This CDR3 is 15 amino acids long.

On this clonotype: A much larger clone sits a single nucleotide away, making a read error possible. The CDR3 coding sequence is TGTGCCAGCAGTTTAACAGGGAGCTCTGAAAACACCATATATTTT. This sequence encodes CASSLTGSSENTIYF. The J gene is TRBJ1-3, the V gene TRBV12-3 or TRBV12-4; a possible D gene is TRBD1 (6 bases). This CDR3 comprises 15 residues.

The rearrangement joins TRBV10-1 to TRBJ2-2, with a possible D match to TRBD1 (5 bases). Trimming left V 8 bases short and J 7 bases short, with 14 bases between. The CDR3 covers 13 residues. Germline CDR1 WNHNN, CDR2 SYGVQD (reference sequence). The CDR3 protein is CASSPGIDGELFF. The CDR3 DNA is TGCGCCAGCTCGCCAGGGATCGACGGGGAGCTGTTTTTT.

This clonotype was seen only a few times. The chain recombines TRBV5-1 with TRBJ2-3; D might be TRBD2 (6 bases). V shed 4 bases and J shed 5 bases, with 14 bases lying between them. CDR3 length equals 14 residues. Germline CDR1 and CDR2: SGHRS and YFSETQ. The CDR3 loop reads CASSPWGDEDTQYF. Here the CDR3 DNA reads TGCGCCAGCAGCCCGTGGGGGGATGAAGATACGCAGTATTTT.

The CDR3 here is CSARADGILRETQYF. CDR3 bases: TGCAGTGCTAGAGCTGACGGGATCTTACGGGAGACCCAGTACTTC. The chain couples TRBV20-1 to TRBJ2-5, with D perhaps matching TRBD2 (5 bases). Trimming took 1 base from V and 5 from J, leaving 17 bases between them. The V gene's germline CDR1 is DFQATT and CDR2 SNEGSKA (reference sequence). The CDR3 covers 15 residues.

This clonotype showed up just a few times. The V and J genes are TRBV3-1 and TRBJ1-1, with D unresolved. The germline V and J ends were trimmed by 5 bases and 6 bases, with 13 bases remaining between them. The CDR3 has 13 residues. Germline assignment: CDR1 LGHDT and CDR2 YNNKEL (reference sequence). The CDR3 DNA is TGTGCCAGCAGCACCCCTTCGGGCGCTGAAGCTTTCTTT. The encoded protein is CASSTPSGAEAFF.

This clonotype was seen more than once but under ten times. This chain connects TRBV30 to TRBJ2-3; tentative D call: TRBD2 (5 bases). The CDR3 is made up of 12 amino acids. V was trimmed by 2 bases and J by 3 bases, leaving 6 bases between them. The germline V gene has CDR1 GTSNPN and CDR2 SVGIG (reference sequence). The CDR3 loop reads CAWSPGTDTQYF. CDR3 DNA sequence: TGTGCCTGGAGTCCGGGAACAGATACGCAGTATTTT.